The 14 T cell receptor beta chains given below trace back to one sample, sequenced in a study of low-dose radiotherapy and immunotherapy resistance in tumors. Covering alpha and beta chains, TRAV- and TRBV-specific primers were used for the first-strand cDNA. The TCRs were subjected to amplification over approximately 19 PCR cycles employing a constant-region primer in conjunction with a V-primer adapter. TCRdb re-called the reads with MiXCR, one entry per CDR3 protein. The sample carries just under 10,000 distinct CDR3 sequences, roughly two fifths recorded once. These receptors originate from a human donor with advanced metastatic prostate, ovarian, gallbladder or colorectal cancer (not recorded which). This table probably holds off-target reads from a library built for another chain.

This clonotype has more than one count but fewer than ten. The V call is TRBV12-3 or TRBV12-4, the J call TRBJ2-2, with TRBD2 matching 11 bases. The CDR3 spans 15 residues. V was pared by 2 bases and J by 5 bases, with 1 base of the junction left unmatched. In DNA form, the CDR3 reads TGTGCCAGCAGTTTAAGGACTAGCGGGACCGGGGAGCTGTTTTTT. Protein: CASSLRTSGTGELFF.

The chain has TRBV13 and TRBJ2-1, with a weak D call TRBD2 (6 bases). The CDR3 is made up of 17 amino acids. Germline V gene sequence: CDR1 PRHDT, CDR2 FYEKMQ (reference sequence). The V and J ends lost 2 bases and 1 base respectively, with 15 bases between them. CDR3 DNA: TGTGCCAGCAGCTTACGGGGAGTGGGGGGATCCTACAATGAGCAGTTCTTC. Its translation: CASSLRGVGGSYNEQFF. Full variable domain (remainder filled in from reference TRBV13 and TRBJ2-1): AAGVIQSPRHLIKEKRETATLKCYPIPRHDTVYWYQQGPGQDPQFLISFYEKMQSDKGSIPDRFSAQQFSDYHSELNMSSLELGDSALYFCASSLRGVGGSYNEQFFGPGTRLTVL.

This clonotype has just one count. The CDR3 coding sequence is TGTGCCAGCAAGGCCTCGGGACAGGGCACAGATACGCAGTATTTT. It codes for CASKASGQGTDTQYF. This chain uses TRBV11-2 with TRBJ2-3, with 8 bases fitting TRBD1. CDR1 and CDR2 (germline): SGHAT, FQNNGV. Trimming removed 7 bases from V and 1 base from J; junction bases left unmatched: 7. The CDR3 length is 15 residues.

CDR3 in DNA: TGTGCCAGCAAGACCCAGAGGGGCAATCAGCCCCAGCATTTT. It encodes CASKTQRGNQPQHF. The genes are TRBV28 and TRBJ1-5; D is uncertain. CDR3 length: 14 residues. Trimming shortened V by 7 bases and J by 2 bases, and 12 bases separated the two germline ends. Germline V gene sequence: CDR1 MDHEN, CDR2 SYDVKM.

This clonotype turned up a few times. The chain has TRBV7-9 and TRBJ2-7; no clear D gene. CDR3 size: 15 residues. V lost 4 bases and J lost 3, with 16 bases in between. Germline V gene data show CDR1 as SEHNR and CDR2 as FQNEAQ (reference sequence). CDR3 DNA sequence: TGTGCCAGCAGCTCCGACGAATCTCGGGTCTACGAGCAGTACTTC. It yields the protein CASSSDESRVYEQYF.

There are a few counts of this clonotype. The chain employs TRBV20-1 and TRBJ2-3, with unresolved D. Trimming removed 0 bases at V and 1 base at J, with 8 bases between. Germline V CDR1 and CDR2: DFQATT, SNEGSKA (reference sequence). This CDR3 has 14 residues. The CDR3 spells CSARDPGGTDTQYF. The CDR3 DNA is TGCAGTGCTAGAGATCCAGGTGGCACAGATACGCAGTATTTT.

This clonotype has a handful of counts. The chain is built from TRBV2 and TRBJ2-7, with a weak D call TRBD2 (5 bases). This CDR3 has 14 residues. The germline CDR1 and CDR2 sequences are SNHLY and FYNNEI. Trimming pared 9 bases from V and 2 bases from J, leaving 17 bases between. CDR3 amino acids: CASTGVISPYEQYF. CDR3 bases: TGTGCCAGTACCGGGGTAATATCTCCCTACGAGCAGTACTTC.

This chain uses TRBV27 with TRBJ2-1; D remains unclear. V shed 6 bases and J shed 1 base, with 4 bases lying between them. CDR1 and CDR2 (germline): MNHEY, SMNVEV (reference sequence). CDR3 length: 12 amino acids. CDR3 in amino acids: CASRRSYNEQFF. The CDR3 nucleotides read TGTGCCAGCAGGAGGTCCTACAATGAGCAGTTCTTC.

The chain's CDR3 is CASKGDRTLSYEQYF. The CDR3 coding sequence is TGTGCCAGCAAGGGGGACAGGACCCTCTCCTACGAGCAGTACTTC. This chain joins TRBV12-3 or TRBV12-4 and TRBJ2-7; 8 nucleotides agree with TRBD1. Trimming cost V 7 bases and J 0 bases; bases outside gene matches: 8. CDR3 length equals 15 residues.

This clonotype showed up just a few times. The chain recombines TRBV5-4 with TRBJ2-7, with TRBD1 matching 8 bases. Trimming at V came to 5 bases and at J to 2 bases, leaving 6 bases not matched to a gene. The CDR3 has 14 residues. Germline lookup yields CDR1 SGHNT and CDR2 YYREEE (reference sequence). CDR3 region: CASRSDRATYEQYF. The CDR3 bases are TGTGCCAGCAGATCGGACAGGGCCACCTACGAGCAGTACTTC.

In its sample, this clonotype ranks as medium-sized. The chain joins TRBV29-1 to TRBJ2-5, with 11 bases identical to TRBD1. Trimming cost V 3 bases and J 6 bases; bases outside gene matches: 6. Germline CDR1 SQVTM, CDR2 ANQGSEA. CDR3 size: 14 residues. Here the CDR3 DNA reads TGCAGCGTTGAGAGGGACAGGGGGTCTAAGACCCAGTACTTC. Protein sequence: CSVERDRGSKTQYF.

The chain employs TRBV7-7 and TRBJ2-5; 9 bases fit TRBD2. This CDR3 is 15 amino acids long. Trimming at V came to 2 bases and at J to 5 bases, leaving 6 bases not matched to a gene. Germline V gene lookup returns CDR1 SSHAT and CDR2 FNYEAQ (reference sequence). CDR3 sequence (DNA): TGTGCCAGCAGCTTAATAGCGGGAGAGTTTGAGACCCAGTACTTC. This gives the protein CASSLIAGEFETQYF.

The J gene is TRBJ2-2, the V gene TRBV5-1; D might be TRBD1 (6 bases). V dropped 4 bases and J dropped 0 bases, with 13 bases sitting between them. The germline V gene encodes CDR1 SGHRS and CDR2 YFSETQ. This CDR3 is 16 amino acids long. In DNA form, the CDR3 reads TGCGCCAGCAGCCGGACAGATTCTCCGAACACCGGGGAGCTGTTTTTT. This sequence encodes CASSRTDSPNTGELFF.

CDR3 DNA: TGCAGCGTTAAATCTTGGGGGAGAGAGACAGATACGCAGTATTTT. Protein product: CSVKSWGRETDTQYF. The chain carries TRBV29-1 and TRBJ2-3; D possibly matches TRBD1 or TRBD2 (5 bases each). The CDR3 contains 15 residues. Germline V lookup: CDR1 SQVTM, CDR2 ANQGSEA. Between the trimmed V and J ends, which lost 5 bases and 3 bases, there was a span of 18 bases.